Below, 8 T cell receptor beta chains from the same sample are listed, as sequenced in a study of blood T cell repertoires in COVID-19. Produced via immunoSEQ multiplex PCR; TCRdb's table is partial and in-frame only. The sample records fewer than 300,000 clones, approximately 90% being singletons. Sequenced: PBMCs or T cells enriched from blood (not recorded which). These receptors all stem from a woman aged 25-40 years who had recovered from COVID-19.

V gene TRBV10-3 combines with J gene TRBJ2-5; 9 bases map to TRBD2. The CDR3 is 14 amino acids. V lost 3 bases to trimming and J lost 5 bases; unmatched junction nucleotides: 4. In germline, CDR1 is ENHRY, CDR2 SYGVKD. The CDR3 region is CAISDLAGDETQYF. DNA for the CDR3: TGTGCCATCAGTGATTTAGCGGGAGACGAGACCCAGTACTTC.

This chain uses TRBV2 with TRBJ2-3, with 10 bases that match TRBD1. Germline CDR1 is SNHLY and CDR2 is FYNNEI. Trimming took 4 bases from V and 1 from J; bases not matched to a gene: 8. CDR3 length equals 17 residues. CDR3 loop: CASSGDRGTHRTDTQYF. The CDR3 DNA follows: TGTGCCAGCAGTGGGGACAGGGGTACGCATCGCACAGATACGCAGTATTTT.

V is TRBV5-4 and J is TRBJ1-3, with TRBD1 matching over 9 bases. This CDR3 has 16 amino acids. V was pared by 3 bases and J by 3 bases, with 7 bases of the junction left unmatched. The V gene's germline CDR1 is SGHNT and CDR2 YYREEE (reference sequence). The CDR3: CASSSPTGGIGNTIYF. In DNA, the CDR3 is TGTGCCAGCAGCTCCCCGACAGGGGGGATTGGAAACACCATATATTTT.

This clone was detected once. The chain links TRBV28 to TRBJ1-3; 10 bases fit TRBD1. This CDR3 comprises 19 residues. The germline gives CDR1 MDHEN, CDR2 SYDVKM. The V and J ends lost 6 bases and 4 bases, in that order; junction bases with no gene match: 18. CDR3 sequence reads: CASRPTRTGGLLGGNTIYF. In nucleotides, the CDR3 is TGTGCCAGCAGACCCACCAGGACAGGGGGTCTACTAGGAGGAAACACCATATATTTT. Drawing the rest from reference TRBV28 and TRBJ1-3, the complete variable domain is DVKVTQSSRYLVKRTGEKVFLECVQDMDHENMFWYRQDPGLGLRLIYFSYDVKMKEKGDIPEGYSVSREKKERFSLILESASTNQTSMYLCASRPTRTGGLLGGNTIYFGEGSWLTVV.

The rearrangement links TRBV29-1 to TRBJ2-1; 7 nucleotides agree with TRBD2. This CDR3 has 14 residues. Losses at the gene ends were 0 bases for V and 7 bases for J; bases not matched to a gene: 6. Germline V CDR1 and CDR2: SQVTM, ANQGSEA. CDR3 sequence reads: CSVEDSRGRNEQFF. The CDR3 nucleotides are TGCAGCGTTGAAGATTCTCGCGGGAGAAATGAGCAGTTCTTC.

The chain carries TRBV27 and TRBJ1-5; D is uncertain. The V end was cut by 4 bases, the J end by 3 bases, with 16 bases between. CDR1 and CDR2 from the germline V gene are MNHEY and SMNVEV (reference sequence). The CDR3 is 16 amino acids. The CDR3 DNA is TGTGCCAGCAGTTCAGCCCGCAGAGGGCACAATCAGCCCCAGCATTTT. This gives the protein CASSSARRGHNQPQHF.

This rearrangement joins TRBV28 to TRBJ2-1; 10 bases agree with TRBD2. The CDR3 runs 12 residues. Germline V gene lookup returns CDR1 MDHEN and CDR2 SYDVKM. Trimming cost V 7 bases and J 7 bases; bases outside gene matches: 1. The CDR3 DNA follows: TGTGCCAGCACTAGCGGGAGAAATGAGCAGTTCTTC. Translation gives CASTSGRNEQFF. Combining the CDR3 with reference TRBV28 and TRBJ2-1 gives the whole variable domain DVKVTQSSRYLVKRTGEKVFLECVQDMDHENMFWYRQDPGLGLRLIYFSYDVKMKEKGDIPEGYSVSREKKERFSLILESASTNQTSMYLCASTSGRNEQFFGPGTRLTVL.

The chain carries TRBV11-2 and TRBJ1-1; D not resolved. The germline V and J ends were trimmed by 5 bases and 1 base, with 17 bases remaining between them. The germline CDR1 and CDR2 sequences are SGHAT and FQNNGV. This CDR3 comprises 16 residues. The CDR3 DNA sequence: TGTGCCAGCAGCCCCTCCGGTTCAGGCCCGAACACTGAAGCTTTCTTT. It is translated as CASSPSGSGPNTEAFF.